This section outlines one T cell receptor (beta chain) sequence together with its context. No count is given, but going by its frequency this clonotype is large (0.1 to 1%). Its recognized antigen is unknown. Before TCRbeta sequencing, fluorescence-activated cell sorting was used to enrich five KLR/GPR56-defined CD4+ populations. To test a linear memory differentiation pathway, the researchers sequenced TCRbeta repertoires from five CD4+ T-cell subsets that were defined by expression of KLRB1, KLRG1, GPR56 and KLRF1. TCR-sequenced cells came from peripheral blood of healthy control individuals, reported as five donors in the TCRbeta analysis figure. Heparinized peripheral blood was collected and all samples were processed within one hour of retrieval. Blood was diluted 1:2 in PBS, and peripheral blood mononuclear cells were then isolated from the diluted blood at room temperature by Biocoll density gradient centrifugation. CD4+ T cells were enriched from freshly isolated PBMCs by magnetic sorting with anti-CD4 MicroBeads before flow sorting. A BD FACSAria II was used to sort CD4+ T cells, enriched from the PBMCs of healthy donors, according to marker expression. Surface staining used anti-KLRB1 clone 191B8, anti-KLRF1 clone 4A4.D10 and anti-KLRG1 clone REA261 antibodies from Miltenyi Biotec.

The data stem from a study of GPR56 and killer-like receptors on CD4 memory cells (dated 2019 in TCRdb). General notes on the study: According to the study's proposal, human CD4+ memory T-cell differentiation and cytokine production potential are marked by the progressive acquisition of KLRB1, KLRG1, GPR56 and then KLRF1. The study described its healthy blood donors as age-matched to the liver disease patients, who had a median age of approximately 67 years. Overall study outcomes, separate from this receptor: Clonal frequency was low in the marker-negative population and increased progressively along the proposed pathway, with TCRbeta diversity decreasing accordingly. The authors took the finding that clones dominating late populations 4 and 5 were also present in early populations 1 and 2 as evidence for linear differentiation. TCR repertoire overlap was especially strong between late populations 4 and 5, and population 3 also partly overlapped. Rather than full repertoires, the diversity and similarity analyses used only the 100 most expanded clones in each population.

The germline V gene encodes CDR1 SEHNR and CDR2 FQNEAQ (reference sequence). The CDR3 goes from the cysteine to the phenylalanine over 14 residues. No DNA sequence was recorded. Sequencing was carried out with an Illumina HiSeq 2500. To build sequencing libraries, a previously published PCR protocol was used to amplify the recombined TCRbeta locus. The published analysis was carried out like this. Reads whose average quality score was below 30 were removed, and the reads that remained were processed with IMSEQ. Clonotypes were defined by Vbeta gene, Jbeta gene and CDR3 amino acid sequence. The Morisita-Horn index, computed on the top 100 expanded clones, was used to measure repertoire overlap between populations. Renyi diversity profiles calculated on the top 100 expanded clones were used to assess clonal diversity. TCRdb reprocessed the reads and provides one entry for every CDR3 protein sequence; no DNA is given. The V and J calls come from TCRdb's annotation, not from the publication. The table for this sample shows around 2,000 distinct CDR3 sequences. Clones ranked in the top ten supply around 5.2% of the sample.

The chain couples TRBV7-9 to TRBJ2-1; with no DNA, the TCRdb D assignment of TRBD1 cannot be verified. Specimen: memory CD4+ T cells from blood. The receptor was isolated from a human donor in good health. The CDR3: CASSPARGFNEQFF.